A selection of T cell receptor beta chains follows, all from one sample in a study of blood T cell repertoires in COVID-19. Profiling relied on immunoSEQ multiplex PCR, and the TCRdb table lists in-frame clones only, not all of them. The sample contains roughly 11,000 clones, 60% to 75% of which appear only once. Material for sequencing was peripheral blood. Source of these receptors: a man aged 55 to 70 with COVID-19, enrolled during active disease. The CDR3 runs from the conserved cysteine through the conserved F or W. D genes are given only for firm matches. Only part of the rows carry a size: once, few, many, or a class if the clone is expanded.

DNA: TGTGCCAGTAGCGGACAGCTCAACACTGAAGCTTTCTTT; CDR3: CASSGQLNTEAFF; J: TRBJ1-1; size: NA; D: NA; V: TRBV19
DNA: TGCACCAGCAGCTTGCGACCCAACGGGGATGAAAAACTGTTTTTT; CDR3: CTSSLRPNGDEKLFF; J: TRBJ1-4; size: NA; D: NA; V: TRBV5-1
DNA: TGTGCCAGCAGTTACCTTCAGGTTAAGAGCACAGATACGCAGTATTTT; CDR3: CASSYLQVKSTDTQYF; J: TRBJ2-3; size: once; D: NA; V: TRBV6-2/TRBV6-3
DNA: TGTGCCAGTAGTATAGGGCGGGGAGGAGGCAATCAGCCCCAGCATTTT; CDR3: CASSIGRGGGNQPQHF; J: TRBJ1-5; size: NA; D: NA; V: TRBV19
DNA: TGCGCCAGCAGCCAAGGGAATAGCGGGGGGTCCTATAGCACAGATACGCAGTATTTT; CDR3: CASSQGNSGGSYSTDTQYF; J: TRBJ2-3; size: NA; D: TRBD2; V: TRBV4-1
DNA: TGTGCCAGTAGTCCAGGACAGGGGGTCGTTCAGCCCCAGCATTTT; CDR3: CASSPGQGVVQPQHF; J: TRBJ1-5; size: NA; D: TRBD1; V: TRBV19
DNA: TGTGCCAGCACCTTATCAGGGGATTCGGATGGCTACACCTTC; CDR3: CASTLSGDSDGYTF; J: TRBJ1-2; size: few; D: NA; V: TRBV6-6
DNA: TGTGCCAGCTCACCAGAACTAGCGGGAGTTATCCTTGAGCAGTTCTTC; CDR3: CASSPELAGVILEQFF; J: TRBJ2-1; size: NA; D: TRBD2; V: TRBV18
DNA: TGCGCCAGCAGCCGAGGACAGGGTCGTGGCTACACCTTC; CDR3: CASSRGQGRGYTF; J: TRBJ1-2; size: few; D: TRBD1; V: TRBV4-3
DNA: TGTGCCAGCAGCTTGCCTTCCCGGGACAGGGCCCCGAACACTGAAGCTTTCTTT; CDR3: CASSLPSRDRAPNTEAFF; J: TRBJ1-1; size: NA; D: TRBD1; V: TRBV7-6
DNA: TGTGCCTGGAGTGTTGGAGCGGGAGGGGGCACAGATACGCAGTATTTT; CDR3: CAWSVGAGGGTDTQYF; J: TRBJ2-3; size: once; D: TRBD2; V: TRBV30
DNA: TGTGCCAGCAGTTCATGGACAGGGATTTACAATGAGCAGTTCTTC; CDR3: CASSSWTGIYNEQFF; J: TRBJ2-1; size: NA; D: TRBD1; V: TRBV6-5
DNA: TGCGCCAGCAGCTGGAGGGAGGAACCGGGCCGGTACCAAGAGACCCAGTACTTC; CDR3: CASSWREEPGRYQETQYF; J: TRBJ2-5; size: NA; D: NA; V: TRBV5-1
DNA: TGCGCCAGCATCTCCCGGGATCCTAACTATGGCTACACCTTC; CDR3: CASISRDPNYGYTF; J: TRBJ1-2; size: NA; D: NA; V: TRBV10-2
DNA: TGTGCCAGTTCTCCACCTCCGGGACACCTTCCTGAAAAACTGTTTTTT; CDR3: CASSPPPGHLPEKLFF; J: TRBJ1-4; size: NA; D: NA; V: TRBV7-9
DNA: TGTGCCAGCAGTTATGGGACAGGGGACAATGAGCAGTTCTTC; CDR3: CASSYGTGDNEQFF; J: TRBJ2-1; size: NA; D: TRBD1; V: TRBV6-5
DNA: TGTGCCAGCAGCCCTAGGACAGGGTTAGGAGACTATGGCTACACCTTC; CDR3: CASSPRTGLGDYGYTF; J: TRBJ1-2; size: large; D: TRBD1; V: TRBV9
DNA: TGTGCCAGCAGCCCTAATATGGGACTAGTCTATGAGCAGTTCTTC; CDR3: CASSPNMGLVYEQFF; J: TRBJ2-1; size: NA; D: TRBD2; V: TRBV6-2/TRBV6-3
DNA: TGTGCCTGGAGATTAGCGGGAGCAGGGGATACGCAGTATTTT; CDR3: CAWRLAGAGDTQYF; J: TRBJ2-3; size: NA; D: TRBD2; V: TRBV30
DNA: TGTGCCAGCAGTTTAACAGGGGACTATGGCTACACCTTC; CDR3: CASSLTGDYGYTF; J: TRBJ1-2; size: NA; D: TRBD1; V: TRBV12-3/TRBV12-4
DNA: TGTGCCACCAGCAGACAACAGGGAAGACTGTTTTTT; CDR3: CATSRQQGRLFF; J: TRBJ1-4; size: NA; D: NA; V: TRBV15
DNA: TGTGCCAGCTCACCATATTCAGGGGGCGCGGGGAATCAGCCCCAGCATTTT; CDR3: CASSPYSGGAGNQPQHF; J: TRBJ1-5; size: NA; D: TRBD1; V: TRBV18
DNA: TGTGCCAGCTCCCTAGAGGGTTACGATACTGAAGCTTTCTTT; CDR3: CASSLEGYDTEAFF; J: TRBJ1-1; size: NA; D: NA; V: TRBV18
DNA: TGTGCCAGCATTCCGCGGACAGGGGTGGACTATGGCTACACCTTC; CDR3: CASIPRTGVDYGYTF; J: TRBJ1-2; size: NA; D: TRBD1; V: TRBV6-7